This T cell receptor beta chain was identified in a study of T cell repertoires in aging, cancer and after chemotherapy. At the level of the study: Glioblastoma patients receiving temozolomide-based therapy gave paired samples before and after chemotherapy.

A mixed TRB-A/B primer pool amplified rearranged TRB by multiplex touch-down PCR. A single record per CDR3 protein comes from TCRdb applying MiXCR to the multiplex PCR reads. Of 2,000 to 3,000 distinct CDR3 sequences listed, 25% to 30% were seen once; the top ten hold roughly 6.7%. This CDR3 is built from 11 residues. V was trimmed by 7 bases and J by 13 bases, leaving 14 bases between them. The germline gives CDR1 SEHNR, CDR2 FQNEAQ (reference sequence). For this clonotype: The antigen is undetermined.

Study-wide points: In each cancer cohort, median generation probability increased across chemotherapy, suggesting thymic output rebounded.

Amplification of TCR beta used genomic DNA extracted from peripheral blood. The TCR was taken from a human donor with a solid tumor. The chain employs TRBV7-9 and TRBJ2-1; no clear D gene. Sequencing was carried out using blood. The CDR3 sequence: CASTGVGEQFF. The CDR3 DNA is TGTGCCAGCACCGGAGTAGGAGAACAGTTCTTC.